Listed below are T cell receptor beta chains from one sample, sequenced in a study of blood T cell repertoires in COVID-19. The protocol was immunoSEQ multiplex PCR, while the TCRdb copy is restricted to in-frame clones and leaves out a portion. Among around 360,000 clones listed, around 87% were seen once. Sequencing used peripheral blood. Every receptor here comes from a woman aged 25 to 45 with COVID-19, enrolled during active disease. Both conserved end residues are part of each CDR3. The D gene is left open where the match is weak. A clone size is listed for some rows: how often the clone was seen (once, few, many), or a class if it is expanded.

>.|.|14|TRBV12-2|TRBJ2-7
TGTGCAAGCTGGGCCGGGACTATAGGCTACGAGCAGTACTTC
CASWAGTIGYEQYF
>once|TRBD2|15|TRBV5-1|TRBJ2-5
TGCGCCAGCAGCACGGGACTAGCGGGCCCAGAGACCCAGTACTTC
CASSTGLAGPETQYF
>.|.|13|TRBV9|TRBJ1-4
TGTGCCAGCAGCGTTCGATCGGGGGAAAAACTGTTTTTT
CASSVRSGEKLFF
>.|TRBD1|11|TRBV29-1|TRBJ2-5
TGCAGCGCGACAGGGCTGGAGACCCAGTACTTC
CSATGLETQYF
>.|TRBD1|12|TRBV19|TRBJ1-2
TGTGCCAGTTACAGGGGTGACTATGGCTACACCTTC
CASYRGDYGYTF
>.|.|13|TRBV3-1/TRBV3-2|TRBJ1-1
TGTGCCAGCAGCCAAGAACAGCCGGCTGAAGCTTTCTTT
CASSQEQPAEAFF
>.|TRBD2|16|TRBV5-5|TRBJ2-5
TGTGCCAGCAGCTTATCGGGGACTAGCGTGCAAGAGACCCAGTACTTC
CASSLSGTSVQETQYF
>.|.|14|TRBV5-4|TRBJ2-5
TGTGCCAGCAGCTTGCCAGGGGAAGAAAAGACCCAGTACTTC
CASSLPGEEKTQYF
>once|.|13|TRBV4-1|TRBJ2-1
TGCGCCAGCAGCCAAGCTGCGTACGGTGAGCAGTTCTTC
CASSQAAYGEQFF
>.|TRBD2|14|TRBV28|TRBJ2-3
TGTGCCAGCAGCTTAGCGGGAAGCACAGATACGCAGTATTTT
CASSLAGSTDTQYF
>.|TRBD2|15|TRBV2|TRBJ2-3
TGTGCCAGCAAAGAACTAGCGGAGTACACAGATACGCAGTATTTT
CASKELAEYTDTQYF
>.|.|15|TRBV7-3|TRBJ2-6
TGTGCCAGCAGCTTCGGAGGGTCTGGGGCCAACGTCCTGACTTTC
CASSFGGSGANVLTF
>.|.|14|TRBV19|TRBJ2-3
TGTGCCAGTATGGGCAGGGTGAGCACAGATACGCAGTATTTT
CASMGRVSTDTQYF
>.|TRBD1|11|TRBV30|TRBJ1-1
TGTGCCGGGACAGGGCTCACTGAAGCTTTCTTT
CAGTGLTEAFF
>.|TRBD1|14|TRBV3-1/TRBV3-2|TRBJ2-4
TGTGCCAGCAGCCAAGGATACAGGGGGGACATTCAGTACTTC
CASSQGYRGDIQYF
>.|TRBD1|16|TRBV5-4|TRBJ2-1
TGTGCCAGCAGCTTGTCGTGGACAGGGGGCCAGAATGAGCAGTTCTTC
CASSLSWTGGQNEQFF
>once|TRBD2|15|TRBV7-3|TRBJ2-7
TGTGCCAGCAGCTTACTTCCTAGCGGGACGGGGGAGCAGTACTTC
CASSLLPSGTGEQYF
>.|TRBD2|14|TRBV28|TRBJ2-7
TGTGCCAGCAGCGTAGCGGGAGGGCCCCTCGAGCAGTACTTC
CASSVAGGPLEQYF
>few|TRBD2|17|TRBV7-2|TRBJ2-1
TGTGCCAGCAGCTTAGGTGGTAGCGGGAGATCCTACAATGAGCAGTTCTTC
CASSLGGSGRSYNEQFF
>.|.|15|TRBV2|TRBJ2-1
TGTGCCAGCAGTGTATTTACCACAAGATTTAATGAGCAGTTCTTC
CASSVFTTRFNEQFF
>.|.|13|TRBV6-1|TRBJ2-3
TGTGCCAGCAGTGAAGTTGCCAGATATACGCAGTATTTT
CASSEVARYTQYF
>.|.|15|TRBV6-5|TRBJ1-3
TGTGCCAGCAGGCCCTCAGGAGGTTTTGGAAACACCATATATTTT
CASRPSGGFGNTIYF
>.|TRBD1|15|TRBV10-3|TRBJ2-2
TGTGCCATCAGTGGAGGGGGCATCCTCACCGGGGAGCTGTTTTTT
CAISGGGILTGELFF
>.|.|13|TRBV10-3|TRBJ2-1
TGTGCCATCAGTGAGGGCGGATACAATGAGCAGTTCTTC
CAISEGGYNEQFF
>.|TRBD2|11|TRBV28|TRBJ2-7
TGTGCCAGCAAGCGGGAGTACGAGCAGTACTTC
CASKREYEQYF
>few|.|15|TRBV5-4|TRBJ2-7
TGTGCCAGCAGCTTGGACAGGGCAACATTCTACGAGCAGTACTTC
CASSLDRATFYEQYF
>.|.|13|TRBV9|TRBJ1-5
TGTGCCAGCAGCGTACTGGGAGATCAGCCCCAGCATTTT
CASSVLGDQPQHF
>.|.|13|TRBV29-1|TRBJ1-2
TGCAGCGCTCTCGCCGGGGTTGGCAATGGCTACACCTTC
CSALAGVGNGYTF
>.|.|15|TRBV14|TRBJ2-5
TGTGCCAGCAGCCAACCCCGGGGAATTCAAGAGACCCAGTACTTC
CASSQPRGIQETQYF
>.|.|14|TRBV10-2|TRBJ2-7
TGCGCCAGCAGTGAGTCCTGGTCCAGCTACGAGCAGTACTTC
CASSESWSSYEQYF
>.|.|17|TRBV4-3|TRBJ2-2
TGCGCCAGCAGCCAAGACTATCTAGCGTCCGGCGCCGGGGAGCTGTTTTTT
CASSQDYLASGAGELFF
>.|.|15|TRBV5-1|TRBJ1-1
TGCGCCAGCAGCCCACAGGGTGTTCCCAACACTGAAGCTTTCTTT
CASSPQGVPNTEAFF
>few|TRBD2|15|TRBV6-2/TRBV6-3|TRBJ2-3
TGTGCCAGCAGTTACTCGGCGGGAGTAACAGATACGCAGTATTTT
CASSYSAGVTDTQYF
>.|TRBD1|15|TRBV11-1|TRBJ1-5
TGTGCCAGCAGCTTCGGGACAGGGCAAAATCAGCCCCAGCATTTT
CASSFGTGQNQPQHF
>few|.|15|TRBV18|TRBJ2-1
TGTGCCAGCTCACGACAGGGGCCTGGACTAGATGAGCAGTTCTTC
CASSRQGPGLDEQFF
>.|.|15|TRBV20-1|TRBJ1-1
TGCAGTGCTAGTCCCCTTGACAGAATGAACACTGAAGCTTTCTTT
CSASPLDRMNTEAFF
>.|TRBD2|16|TRBV9|TRBJ2-2
TGTGCCAGCAGAGCGACTAGCGGGAGGGACGACGGGGAGCTGTTTTTT
CASRATSGRDDGELFF
>.|.|16|TRBV5-1|TRBJ2-5
TGCGCCAGCAGCTTGTTCCTGTCAGGCGACCAAGAGACCCAGTACTTC
CASSLFLSGDQETQYF
>.|TRBD1|14|TRBV19|TRBJ2-7
TGTGCCAGTAGTGCCAGGACAGGGCAGAACGAGCAGTACTTC
CASSARTGQNEQYF
>.|.|13|TRBV12-3/TRBV12-4|TRBJ2-1
TGTGCCAGCAGTTTACAGGGGATCAATGAGCAGTTCTTC
CASSLQGINEQFF
>.|.|16|TRBV28|TRBJ2-5
TGTGCCAGCAGTTCCCAAGGGGGAGGGGGTTTCGAGACCCAGTACTTC
CASSSQGGGGFETQYF
>.|TRBD1|15|TRBV9|TRBJ2-7
TGTGCCAGCAGCAGTACACAGGGGCCTTACTACGAGCAGTACTTC
CASSSTQGPYYEQYF
>.|TRBD2|14|TRBV11-2|TRBJ2-2
TGTGCCAGCAGCTTAGTAGGGAGGGACGGGGAGCTGTTTTTT
CASSLVGRDGELFF
>.|TRBD2|19|TRBV29-1|TRBJ2-1
TGCAGCGTTGTCCCGGGACTAGCGGGAGGATCAAGCTCCTACAATGAGCAGTTCTTC
CSVVPGLAGGSSSYNEQFF
>.|TRBD1|17|TRBV30|TRBJ1-4
TGTGCCTGGAGTATCGGGACAGGTCGCGGAACTAATGAAAAACTGTTTTTT
CAWSIGTGRGTNEKLFF
>few|.|13|TRBV27|TRBJ1-6
TGTGCCAGCAGTTTTCGCGGGAATTCACCCCTCCACTTT
CASSFRGNSPLHF
>.|TRBD2|14|TRBV20-1|TRBJ2-7
TGCAGTGCTAGTTTCCGCGGGAGGGACTACGAGCAGTACTTC
CSASFRGRDYEQYF
>.|TRBD1|15|TRBV7-9|TRBJ1-4
TGTGCCAGCAGCTCACCGACAGGGTTTAATGAAAAACTGTTTTTT
CASSSPTGFNEKLFF
>.|TRBD2|15|TRBV2|TRBJ2-1
TGTGCCAGCAGTGAAATGTGGGAGGGCCAGAATGAGCAGTTCTTC
CASSEMWEGQNEQFF